The 10 T cell receptor beta chains presented below share a single source sample, sequenced in a study of shared clonotypes between healthy human individuals. Profiling relied on immunoSEQ multiplex PCR, and the TCRdb table lists in-frame clones only, not all of them. Of roughly 1 million clones in the sample, 78% are singletons; the top ten hold under 0.6%. Material for sequencing was memory CD4+ T cells from PBMCs. Regarding subset: CD45RA-negative fraction. These receptors were taken from a man between 18 and 35 years old in good health. Some clones in this sample may be carry-over from other donors' samples.

The chain couples TRBV30 to TRBJ2-6, with 9 bases fitting TRBD1. The germline V gene has CDR1 GTSNPN and CDR2 SVGIG (reference sequence). CDR3 length: 17 amino acids. V trimming: 5 bases; J trimming: 0 bases; junction bases outside the gene matches: 8. Written as DNA, the CDR3 is TGTGCCTGGGTTCCGGGACAGGGCCTCTCTGGGGCCAACGTCCTGACTTTC. Protein product: CAWVPGQGLSGANVLTF.

The chain links TRBV30 to TRBJ2-7, with unresolved D. The V and J ends lost 3 bases and 8 bases respectively, with 14 bases between them. The CDR3 spans 12 residues. Germline V gene data show CDR1 as GTSNPN and CDR2 as SVGIG (reference sequence). In DNA form, the CDR3 reads TGTGCCTGGAGCCCCTATTTAGGACAGCAGTACTTC. The encoded protein is CAWSPYLGQQYF.

This clone has a count of ten or more. This chain connects TRBV19 to TRBJ2-1; 9 positions agree with TRBD2. The germline CDR1 and CDR2 sequences are LNHDA and SQIVND (reference sequence). The CDR3 covers 19 residues. V dropped 1 base and J dropped 4; count of bases not matched to a gene: 14. The CDR3 is CASSIVGFRSGSPYNEQFF. The DNA of the CDR3 is TGTGCCAGTAGTATAGTAGGGTTCCGTAGCGGGAGCCCTTACAATGAGCAGTTCTTC.

This clone was counted between two and nine times. The chain combines TRBV4-2 with TRBJ2-7; 10 nucleotides match TRBD2. V trimming: 4 bases; J trimming: 5 bases; junction bases outside the gene matches: 11. The CDR3 is 16 amino acids. CDR1 is LGHNA, CDR2 YNFKEQ, per germline. DNA for the CDR3: TGTGCCAGCAGCCCGGGGAGGGCTAGCGGGAGTGACGAGCAGTACTTC. The encoded protein is CASSPGRASGSDEQYF.

The chain carries TRBV6-4 and TRBJ1-4; D gene unclear. V dropped 10 bases and J dropped 8 bases, with 20 bases sitting between them. There are 14 residues in the CDR3. From germline, CDR1 is MRHNA and CDR2 SNTAGT. CDR3 loop: CATITGHIGEKLFF. The CDR3 DNA sequence: TGTGCCACCATAACCGGGCATATAGGGGAAAAACTGTTTTTT.

The genes are TRBV27 and TRBJ2-7, with D perhaps given as TRBD1 or TRBD2 (5 bases each). Germline V gene data show CDR1 as MNHEY and CDR2 as SMNVEV (reference sequence). V lost 6 bases and J 2 bases, leaving 11 bases between the germline ends. The CDR3 covers 13 residues. The CDR3 loop reads CASSRRGPYEQYF. The CDR3, as DNA: TGTGCCAGCAGCCGCCGGGGCCCCTACGAGCAGTACTTC.

This sequence joins TRBV6-4 and TRBJ1-5; no clear D. The V and J ends lost 4 bases and 2 bases respectively, with 12 bases between them. Germline V gene data show CDR1 as MRHNA and CDR2 as SNTAGT. The length of the CDR3 is 15 residues. DNA for the CDR3: TGTGCCAGCAGTGGATCGAGGGTCGGCAATCAGCCCCAGCATTTT. It yields the protein CASSGSRVGNQPQHF.

The V gene is TRBV4-3, the J gene TRBJ2-2, with TRBD2 matching 7 bases. The CDR3 is 16 residues long. CDR1 LGHNA and CDR2 YSLEER come from the germline V gene. V lost 6 bases, J lost 4 bases, and 11 bases stayed unmatched. For the CDR3, the DNA is TGCGCCAGCAGGCCCCGGGGACCGGGGGGCACCGGGGAGCTGTTTTTT. Protein: CASRPRGPGGTGELFF.

With regard to this clone: At the DNA level, this CDR3 is encoded by other sequences in the same sample as well. This CDR3 is CASSLDRPNTGELFF. The CDR3 DNA sequence: TGCGCCAGCAGCTTAGACAGGCCCAACACCGGGGAGCTGTTTTTT. This chain joins TRBV5-1 and TRBJ2-2; possible D gene TRBD1, 6 bases. V was trimmed by 2 bases and J by 2 bases, leaving 10 bases between them. CDR1 and CDR2 from the germline V gene are SGHRS and YFSETQ. CDR3 size: 15 residues.

This chain links TRBV7-3 with TRBJ2-3, with 11 nucleotides matching TRBD2. Losses at the gene ends were 2 bases for V and 2 bases for J; bases not matched to a gene: 3. The CDR3 sequence is 16 residues long. Germline V lookup: CDR1 SGHTA, CDR2 FQGTGA. The CDR3 region is CASSLVAGGITDTQYF. The CDR3 region has the DNA TGTGCCAGCAGCTTAGTAGCGGGAGGGATCACAGATACGCAGTATTTT.